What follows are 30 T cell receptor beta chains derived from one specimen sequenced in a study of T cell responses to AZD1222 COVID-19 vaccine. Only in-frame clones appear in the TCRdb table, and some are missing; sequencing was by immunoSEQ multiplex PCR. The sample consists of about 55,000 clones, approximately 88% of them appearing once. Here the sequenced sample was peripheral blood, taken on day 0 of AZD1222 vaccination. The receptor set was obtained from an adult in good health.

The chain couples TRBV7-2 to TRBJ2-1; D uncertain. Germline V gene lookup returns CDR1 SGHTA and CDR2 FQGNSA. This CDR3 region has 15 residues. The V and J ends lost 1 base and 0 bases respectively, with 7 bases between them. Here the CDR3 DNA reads TGTGCCAGCAGCTTAGTCCTGAGCTCCTACAATGAGCAGTTCTTC. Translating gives CASSLVLSSYNEQFF.

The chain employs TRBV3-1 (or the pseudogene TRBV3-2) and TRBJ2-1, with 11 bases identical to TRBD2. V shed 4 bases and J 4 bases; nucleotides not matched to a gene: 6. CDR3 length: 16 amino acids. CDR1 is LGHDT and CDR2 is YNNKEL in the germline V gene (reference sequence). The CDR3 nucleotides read TGTGCCAGCAGCCCTAGACTAGCGGGACGTTACAATGAGCAGTTCTTC. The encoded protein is CASSPRLAGRYNEQFF.

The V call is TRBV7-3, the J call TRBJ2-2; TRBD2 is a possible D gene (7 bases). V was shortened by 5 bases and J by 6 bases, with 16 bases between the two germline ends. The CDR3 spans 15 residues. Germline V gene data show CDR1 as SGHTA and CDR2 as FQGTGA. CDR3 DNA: TGTGCCAGCAGCCCCTTCCAGGGGAGGGCCGGGGAGCTGTTTTTT. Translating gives CASSPFQGRAGELFF. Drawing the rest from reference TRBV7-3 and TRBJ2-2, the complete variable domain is GAGVSQTPSNKVTEKGKYVELRCDPISGHTALYWYRQSLGQGPEFLIYFQGTGAADDSGLPNDRFFAVRPEGSVSTLKIQRTERGDSAVYLCASSPFQGRAGELFFGEGSRLTVL.

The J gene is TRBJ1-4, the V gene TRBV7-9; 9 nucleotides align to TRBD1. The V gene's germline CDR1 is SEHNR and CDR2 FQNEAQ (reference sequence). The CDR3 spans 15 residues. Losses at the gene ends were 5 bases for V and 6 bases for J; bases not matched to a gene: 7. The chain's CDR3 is CASSLGTGSDEKLFF. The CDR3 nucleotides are TGTGCCAGCAGCCTCGGGACAGGGTCGGATGAAAAACTGTTTTTT.

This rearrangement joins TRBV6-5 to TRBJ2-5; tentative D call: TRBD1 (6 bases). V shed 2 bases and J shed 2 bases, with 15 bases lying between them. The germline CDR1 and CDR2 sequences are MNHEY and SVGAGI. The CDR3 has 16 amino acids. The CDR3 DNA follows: TGTGCCAGCAGTTACCGGGTACAGGGTTCTCAAGAGACCCAGTACTTC. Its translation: CASSYRVQGSQETQYF.

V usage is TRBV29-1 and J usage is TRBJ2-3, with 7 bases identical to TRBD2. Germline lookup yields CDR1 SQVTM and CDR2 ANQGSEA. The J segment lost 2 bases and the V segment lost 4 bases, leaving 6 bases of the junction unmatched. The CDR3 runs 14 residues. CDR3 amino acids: CSVAGGSYTDTQYF. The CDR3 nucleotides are TGCAGCGTTGCTGGCGGGAGCTACACAGATACGCAGTATTTT.

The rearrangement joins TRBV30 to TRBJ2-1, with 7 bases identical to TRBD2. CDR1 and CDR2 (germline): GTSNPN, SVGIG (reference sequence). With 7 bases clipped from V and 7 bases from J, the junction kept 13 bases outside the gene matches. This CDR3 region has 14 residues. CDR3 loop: CAYSRDYDLNEQFF. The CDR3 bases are TGTGCCTACTCCCGGGACTACGATCTAAATGAGCAGTTCTTC.

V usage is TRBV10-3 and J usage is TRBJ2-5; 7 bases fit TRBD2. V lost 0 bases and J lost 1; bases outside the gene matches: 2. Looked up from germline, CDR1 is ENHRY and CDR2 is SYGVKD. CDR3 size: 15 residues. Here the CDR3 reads CAISESGGSQETQYF. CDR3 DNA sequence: TGTGCCATCAGTGAGTCGGGGGGGTCCCAAGAGACCCAGTACTTC.

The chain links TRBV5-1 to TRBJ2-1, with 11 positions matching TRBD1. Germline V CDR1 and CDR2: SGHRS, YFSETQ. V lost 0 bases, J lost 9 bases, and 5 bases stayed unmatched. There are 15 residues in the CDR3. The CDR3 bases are TGCGCCAGCAGCTTGGGTGGACAGGGGGCAGGTGAGCAGTTCTTC. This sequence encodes CASSLGGQGAGEQFF.

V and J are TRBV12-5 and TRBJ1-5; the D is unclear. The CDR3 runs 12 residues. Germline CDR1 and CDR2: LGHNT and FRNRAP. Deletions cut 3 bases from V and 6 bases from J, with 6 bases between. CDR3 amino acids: CASGFWGQPQHF. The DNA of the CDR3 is TGTGCTAGTGGTTTTTGGGGTCAGCCCCAGCATTTT. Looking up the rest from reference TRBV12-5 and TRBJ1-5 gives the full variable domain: DARVTQTPRHKVTEMGQEVTMRCQPILGHNTVFWYRQTMMQGLELLAYFRNRAPLDDSGMPKDRFSAEMPDATLATLKIQPSEPRDSAVYFCASGFWGQPQHFGDGTRLSIL.

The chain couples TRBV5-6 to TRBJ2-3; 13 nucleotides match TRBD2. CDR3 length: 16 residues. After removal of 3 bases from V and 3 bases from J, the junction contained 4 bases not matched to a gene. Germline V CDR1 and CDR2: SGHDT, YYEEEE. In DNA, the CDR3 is TGTGCCAGCAGCTGGACTAGCGGGAGAGGGACAGATACGCAGTATTTT. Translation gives CASSWTSGRGTDTQYF.

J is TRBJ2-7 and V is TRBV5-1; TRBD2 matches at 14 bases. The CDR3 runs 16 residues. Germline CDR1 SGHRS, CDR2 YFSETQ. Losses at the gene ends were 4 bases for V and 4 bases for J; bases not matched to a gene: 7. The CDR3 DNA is TGCGCCAGCAGCCTGACTAGCGGGAGGGCCGAGTACGAGCAGTACTTC. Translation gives CASSLTSGRAEYEQYF.

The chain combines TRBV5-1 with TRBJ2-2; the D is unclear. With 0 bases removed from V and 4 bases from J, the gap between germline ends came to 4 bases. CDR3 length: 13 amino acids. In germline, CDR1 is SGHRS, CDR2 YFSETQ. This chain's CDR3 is CASSLALTGELFF. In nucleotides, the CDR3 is TGCGCCAGCAGCTTGGCTCTCACCGGGGAGCTGTTTTTT. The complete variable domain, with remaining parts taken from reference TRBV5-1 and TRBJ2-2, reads KAGVTQTPRYLIKTRGQQVTLSCSPISGHRSVSWYQQTPGQGLQFLFEYFSETQRNKGNFPGRFSGRQFSNSRSEMNVSTLELGDSALYLCASSLALTGELFFGEGSRLTVL.

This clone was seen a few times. This chain's CDR3 is CASSPQQGPYAEDTQYF. The DNA for the CDR3 is TGTGCCAGCTCACCCCAACAGGGCCCTTATGCAGAAGATACGCAGTATTTT. The chain is built from TRBV18 and TRBJ2-3, with D possibly TRBD1 on 6 matching bases. V lost 3 bases to trimming and J lost 5 bases, with 21 bases between them. The CDR3 contains 17 residues. Germline lookup yields CDR1 KGHSH and CDR2 LQKENI.

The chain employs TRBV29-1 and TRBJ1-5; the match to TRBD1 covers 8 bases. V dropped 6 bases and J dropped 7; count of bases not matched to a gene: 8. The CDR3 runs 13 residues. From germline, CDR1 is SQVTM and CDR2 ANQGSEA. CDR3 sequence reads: CSVDTGGGQPQHF. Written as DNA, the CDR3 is TGCAGCGTCGACACAGGGGGAGGACAGCCCCAGCATTTT. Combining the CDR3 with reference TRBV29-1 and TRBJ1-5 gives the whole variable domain SAVISQKPSRDICQRGTSLTIQCQVDSQVTMMFWYRQQPGQSLTLIATANQGSEATYESGFVIDKFPISRPNLTFSTLTVSNMSPEDSSIYLCSVDTGGGQPQHFGDGTRLSIL.

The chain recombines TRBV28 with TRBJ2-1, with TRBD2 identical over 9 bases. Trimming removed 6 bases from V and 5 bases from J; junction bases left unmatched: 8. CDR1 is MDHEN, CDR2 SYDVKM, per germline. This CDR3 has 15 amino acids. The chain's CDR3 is CASSGKREADNEQFF. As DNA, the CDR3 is TGTGCCAGCAGCGGAAAGCGGGAGGCCGACAATGAGCAGTTCTTC.

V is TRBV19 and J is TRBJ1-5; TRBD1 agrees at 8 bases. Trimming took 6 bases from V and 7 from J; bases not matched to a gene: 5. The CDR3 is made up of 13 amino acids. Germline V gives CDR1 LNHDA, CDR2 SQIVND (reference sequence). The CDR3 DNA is TGTGCCAGTAGAACAGGGGGTAGGCAGCCCCAGCATTTT. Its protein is CASRTGGRQPQHF.

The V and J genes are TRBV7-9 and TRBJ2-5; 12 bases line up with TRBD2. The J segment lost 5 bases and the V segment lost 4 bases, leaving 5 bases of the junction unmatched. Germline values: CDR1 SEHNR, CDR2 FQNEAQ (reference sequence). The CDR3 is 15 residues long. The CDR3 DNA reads TGTGCCAGCAGCTCCCTCCTAGCGGGAGGGGAGACCCAGTACTTC. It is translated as CASSSLLAGGETQYF. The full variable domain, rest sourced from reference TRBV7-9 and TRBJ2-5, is DTGVSQNPRHKITKRGQNVTFRCDPISEHNRLYWYRQTLGQGPEFLTYFQNEAQLEKSRLLSDRFSAERPKGSFSTLEIQRTEQGDSAMYLCASSSLLAGGETQYFGPGTRLLVL.

The CDR3 DNA reads TGCAGCGTTGTTGAGGGGGCGGAGACCCAGTACTTC. Its translation: CSVVEGAETQYF. The chain combines TRBV29-1 with TRBJ2-5; 7 nucleotides match TRBD1. CDR1 and CDR2 from the germline V gene are SQVTM and ANQGSEA. This CDR3 region has 12 residues. The ends lost 4 bases at V and 5 bases at J; junction bases unmatched: 4.

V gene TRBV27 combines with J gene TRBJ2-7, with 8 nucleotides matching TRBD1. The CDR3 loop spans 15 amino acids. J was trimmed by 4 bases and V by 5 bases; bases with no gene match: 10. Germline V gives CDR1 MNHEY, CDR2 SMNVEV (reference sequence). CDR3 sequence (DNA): TGTGCCAGCAGTCCCTCGCAGGGGGCGGGGTACGAGCAGTACTTC. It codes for CASSPSQGAGYEQYF.

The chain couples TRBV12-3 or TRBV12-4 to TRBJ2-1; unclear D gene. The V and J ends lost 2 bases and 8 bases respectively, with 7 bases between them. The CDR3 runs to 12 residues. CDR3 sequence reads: CASSLTRDEQFF. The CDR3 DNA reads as TGTGCCAGCAGTTTAACCCGTGATGAGCAGTTCTTC.

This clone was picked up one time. CDR3 DNA: TGTGCCAGCAGCGTCGGACAGGGATCCCCTCGTGAGCAGTTCTTC. The encoded protein is CASSVGQGSPREQFF. V usage is TRBV9 and J usage is TRBJ2-1; 8 positions agree with TRBD1. This CDR3 region has 15 residues. The ends lost 2 bases at V and 9 bases at J; junction bases unmatched: 10. Germline V gene lookup returns CDR1 SGDLS and CDR2 YYNGEE. Looking up the rest from reference TRBV9 and TRBJ2-1 gives the full variable domain: DSGVTQTPKHLITATGQRVTLRCSPRSGDLSVYWYQQSLDQGLQFLIQYYNGEERAKGNILERFSAQQFPDLHSELNLSSLELGDSALYFCASSVGQGSPREQFFGPGTRLTVL.

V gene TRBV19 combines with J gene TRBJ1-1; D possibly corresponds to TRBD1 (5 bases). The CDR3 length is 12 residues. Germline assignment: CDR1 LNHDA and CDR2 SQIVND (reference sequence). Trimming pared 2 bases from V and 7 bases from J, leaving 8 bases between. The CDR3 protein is CASSIFQGEAFF. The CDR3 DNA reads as TGTGCCAGTAGTATATTCCAGGGTGAAGCTTTCTTT.

Written as DNA, the CDR3 is TGTGCCAGCAGCTTAGGGGCAGGACTAGCTCCGGGCGAGCAGTACTTC. This sequence encodes CASSLGAGLAPGEQYF. This chain connects TRBV7-6 to TRBJ2-7; 8 nucleotides agree with TRBD2. The CDR3 consists of 16 residues. V lost 1 base to trimming and J lost 6 bases; unmatched junction nucleotides: 11. Germline loops: CDR1 SGHVS, CDR2 FNYEAQ.

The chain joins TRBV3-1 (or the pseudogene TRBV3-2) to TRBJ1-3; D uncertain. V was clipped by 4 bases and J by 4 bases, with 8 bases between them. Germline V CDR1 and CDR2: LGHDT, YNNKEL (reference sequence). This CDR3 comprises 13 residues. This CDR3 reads CASSRGFGNTIYF. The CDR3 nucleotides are TGTGCCAGCAGCCGAGGGTTCGGAAACACCATATATTTT.

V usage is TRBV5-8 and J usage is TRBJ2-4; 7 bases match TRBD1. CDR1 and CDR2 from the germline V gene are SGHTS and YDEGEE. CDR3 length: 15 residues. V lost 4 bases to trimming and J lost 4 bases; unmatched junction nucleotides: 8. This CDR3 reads CASSPQRQGKNIQYF. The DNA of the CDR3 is TGTGCCAGCAGCCCTCAAAGACAGGGTAAAAACATTCAGTACTTC.

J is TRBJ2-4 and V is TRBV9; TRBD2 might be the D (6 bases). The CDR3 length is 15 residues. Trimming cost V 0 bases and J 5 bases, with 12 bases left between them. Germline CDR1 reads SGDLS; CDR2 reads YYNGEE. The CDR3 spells CASSVEGRRENIQYF. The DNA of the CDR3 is TGTGCCAGCAGCGTAGAAGGGAGGCGGGAAAACATTCAGTACTTC.

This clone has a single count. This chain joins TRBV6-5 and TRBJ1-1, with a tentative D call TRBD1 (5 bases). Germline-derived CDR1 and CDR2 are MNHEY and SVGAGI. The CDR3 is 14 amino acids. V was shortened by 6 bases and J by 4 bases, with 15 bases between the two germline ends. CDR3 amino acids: CASSGDRRGTEAFF. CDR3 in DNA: TGTGCCAGCAGCGGGGACCGGAGGGGCACTGAAGCTTTCTTT.

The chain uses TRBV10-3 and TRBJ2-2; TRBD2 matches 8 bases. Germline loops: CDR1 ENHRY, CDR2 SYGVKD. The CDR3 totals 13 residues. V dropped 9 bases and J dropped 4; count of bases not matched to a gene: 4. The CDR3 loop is CAIGLAGTGELFF. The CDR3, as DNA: TGTGCCATTGGGCTAGCGGGCACCGGGGAGCTGTTTTTT.

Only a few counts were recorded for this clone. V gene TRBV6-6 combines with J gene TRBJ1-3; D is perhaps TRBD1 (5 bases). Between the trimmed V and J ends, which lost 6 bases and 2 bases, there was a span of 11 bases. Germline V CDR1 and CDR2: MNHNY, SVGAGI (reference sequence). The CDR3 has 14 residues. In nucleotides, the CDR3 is TGTGCCAGCAGCCCCGGGGCAGCTGGAAACACCATATATTTT. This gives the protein CASSPGAAGNTIYF.